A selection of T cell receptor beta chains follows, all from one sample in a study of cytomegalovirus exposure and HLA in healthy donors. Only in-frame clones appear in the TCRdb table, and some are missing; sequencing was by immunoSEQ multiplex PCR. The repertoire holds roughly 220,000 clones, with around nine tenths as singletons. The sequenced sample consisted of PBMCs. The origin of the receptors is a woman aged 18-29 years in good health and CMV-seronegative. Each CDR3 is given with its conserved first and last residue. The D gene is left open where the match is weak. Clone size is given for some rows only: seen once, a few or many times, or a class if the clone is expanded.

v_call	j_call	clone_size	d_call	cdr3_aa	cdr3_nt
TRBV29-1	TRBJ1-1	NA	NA	CSGGEGYTEAFF	TGCAGCGGAGGTGAGGGTTACACTGAAGCTTTCTTT
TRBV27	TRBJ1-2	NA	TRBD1	CASSLTGPGGYTF	TGTGCCAGCAGCTTGACAGGGCCTGGAGGCTACACCTTC
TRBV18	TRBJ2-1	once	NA	CASSPGAARSSYNEQFF	TGTGCCAGCTCACCAGGGGCAGCTAGAAGCTCCTACAATGAGCAGTTCTTC
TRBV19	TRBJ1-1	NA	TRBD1	CASTRQGEAFF	TGTGCCAGTACAAGACAGGGGGAAGCTTTCTTT
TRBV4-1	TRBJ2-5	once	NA	CASSQVRGSPETQYF	TGCGCCAGCAGCCAAGTACGGGGATCGCCAGAGACCCAGTACTTC
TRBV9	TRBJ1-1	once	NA	CASSVVGGENTEAFF	TGTGCCAGCAGCGTAGTAGGGGGGGAGAACACTGAAGCTTTCTTT
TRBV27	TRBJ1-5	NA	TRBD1	CASSRMTGARNQPQHF	TGTGCCAGCAGTCGGATGACAGGGGCTCGCAATCAGCCCCAGCATTTT
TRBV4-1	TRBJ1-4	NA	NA	CASSPLRNRYLFF	TGCGCCAGCAGCCCGCTCAGGAACCGGTACCTGTTTTTT
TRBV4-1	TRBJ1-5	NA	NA	CASSQQNSNQPQHF	TGCGCCAGCAGCCAACAAAATAGCAATCAGCCCCAGCATTTT
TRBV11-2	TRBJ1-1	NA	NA	CASSLRNTEAFF	TGTGCCAGCAGCCTACGGAACACTGAAGCTTTCTTT
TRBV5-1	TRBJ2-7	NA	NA	CASSLKQGPGEQYF	TGCGCCAGCAGCTTGAAACAGGGTCCGGGCGAGCAGTACTTC
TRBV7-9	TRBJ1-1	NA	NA	CASSLPGNTEAFF	TGTGCCAGCAGCTTACCAGGGAACACTGAAGCTTTCTTT
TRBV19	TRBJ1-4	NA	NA	CATLKKPGPRGEKLFF	TGTGCCACCCTAAAAAAACCGGGACCCAGGGGTGAAAAACTGTTTTTT
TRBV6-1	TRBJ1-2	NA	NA	CASSERTALYGYTF	TGTGCCAGCAGTGAAAGGACAGCCCTCTATGGCTACACCTTC
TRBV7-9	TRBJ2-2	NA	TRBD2	CASSHQTSGNTGELFF	TGTGCCAGCAGCCACCAGACTAGCGGAAACACCGGGGAGCTGTTTTTT
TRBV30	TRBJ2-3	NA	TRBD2	CAWSSLAGGPNTQYF	TGTGCCTGGAGTTCGCTAGCGGGAGGGCCGAATACGCAGTATTTT
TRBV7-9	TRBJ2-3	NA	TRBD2	CAAQNRVAGGPTSTDTQYF	TGTGCCGCACAAAATAGGGTAGCGGGAGGCCCAACTAGCACAGATACGCAGTATTTT
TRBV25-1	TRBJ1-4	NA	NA	CASSALGGATNEKLFF	TGTGCCAGCAGCGCCCTCGGGGGGGCGACTAATGAAAAACTGTTTTTT
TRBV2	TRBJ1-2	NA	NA	CASSTRAGYTF	TGTGCCAGCAGTACGAGGGCTGGCTACACCTTC
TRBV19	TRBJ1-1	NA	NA	CASQIRNTEAFF	TGTGCCAGTCAGATACGGAACACTGAAGCTTTCTTT
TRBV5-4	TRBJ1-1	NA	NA	CASSQGTFSLNTEAFF	TGTGCCAGCAGCCAAGGGACATTCTCCCTGAACACTGAAGCTTTCTTT
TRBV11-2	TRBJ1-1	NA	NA	CASKFRYYQGNTEAFF	TGTGCCAGCAAATTTAGGTATTACCAGGGGAACACTGAAGCTTTCTTT
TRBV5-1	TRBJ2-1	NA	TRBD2	CASGGGRVDEQFF	TGCGCCAGCGGCGGCGGGAGAGTCGATGAGCAGTTCTTC
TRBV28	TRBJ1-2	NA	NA	CASSLRGLGYTF	TGTGCCAGCAGTTTGAGAGGGCTTGGCTACACCTTC
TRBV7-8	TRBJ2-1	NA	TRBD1	CASSEKQGNEQFF	TGTGCCAGCAGCGAAAAACAGGGGAATGAGCAGTTCTTC
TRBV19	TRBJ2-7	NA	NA	CASSRTTRTFPYEQYF	TGTGCCAGTAGCCGTACGACTAGAACGTTCCCCTACGAGCAGTACTTC
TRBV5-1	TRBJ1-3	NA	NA	CASSLEGRSGNTIYF	TGCGCCAGCAGCTTAGAAGGGAGGTCTGGAAACACCATATATTTT
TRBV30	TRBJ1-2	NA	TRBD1	CAWIWGEGASGYTF	TGTGCCTGGATCTGGGGAGAGGGGGCTAGCGGCTACACCTTC
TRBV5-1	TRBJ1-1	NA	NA	CASNPIGAAPEAFF	TGCGCCAGCAATCCCATAGGAGCGGCCCCTGAAGCTTTCTTT
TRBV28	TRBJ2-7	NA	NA	CASSGGGLSYEQYF	TGTGCCAGCAGTGGAGGGGGCCTCTCCTACGAGCAGTACTTC
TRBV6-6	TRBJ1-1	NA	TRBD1	CASTDRGNTEAFF	TGTGCCAGCACTGACAGGGGGAACACTGAAGCTTTCTTT
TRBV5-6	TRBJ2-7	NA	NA	CASSPWAGARDLEQYF	TGTGCCAGCAGCCCCTGGGCGGGGGCGCGTGATCTCGAGCAGTACTTC
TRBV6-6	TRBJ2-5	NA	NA	CATQQDLETQYF	TGTGCCACCCAACAGGATTTGGAGACCCAGTACTTC
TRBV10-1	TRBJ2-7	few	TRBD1	CASSPLNRDRSSYEQYF	TGCGCCAGCAGTCCCCTTAACCGGGACAGGAGCTCCTACGAGCAGTACTTC
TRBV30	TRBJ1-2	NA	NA	CAWSHIQEYYGYTF	TGTGCCTGGAGTCATATACAGGAATACTATGGCTACACCTTC
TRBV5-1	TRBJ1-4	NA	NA	CASSLDTYGRNEKLFF	TGCGCCAGCAGCTTGGATACTTACGGGAGGAATGAAAAACTGTTTTTT
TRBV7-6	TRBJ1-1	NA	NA	CASTNTMGASEAFF	TGTGCCAGCACTAACACCATGGGGGCTTCTGAAGCTTTCTTT
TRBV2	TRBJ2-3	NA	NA	CASSVYTDTQYF	TGTGCCAGCAGTGTATACACAGATACGCAGTATTTT
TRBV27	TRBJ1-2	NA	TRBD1	CASMKDRGVGYTF	TGTGCCAGCATGAAAGACAGGGGTGTTGGCTACACCTTC
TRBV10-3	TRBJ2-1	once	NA	CAISESPLTEYEQFF	TGTGCCATCAGTGAGTCGCCTCTAACCGAGTATGAGCAGTTCTTC
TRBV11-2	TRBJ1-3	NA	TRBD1	CASSSTGASGNTIYF	TGTGCCAGCAGCTCCACAGGGGCCTCTGGAAACACCATATATTTT
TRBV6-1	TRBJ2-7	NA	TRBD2	CASRTSGGYEQYF	TGTGCCAGCAGGACTAGCGGAGGCTACGAGCAGTACTTC
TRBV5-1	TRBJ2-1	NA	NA	CASSSQLAENNEQFF	TGCGCCAGCAGCTCCCAGTTAGCGGAAAACAATGAGCAGTTCTTC
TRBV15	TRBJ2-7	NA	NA	CATSREGNYEQYF	TGTGCCACCAGCAGAGAGGGCAATTACGAGCAGTACTTC
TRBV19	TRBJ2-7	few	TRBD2	CATSERDAAYEQYF	TGTGCCACCTCTGAGCGGGATGCAGCCTACGAGCAGTACTTC
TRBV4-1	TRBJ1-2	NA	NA	CASSQDSPVANYGYTF	TGCGCCAGCAGCCAAGATTCTCCGGTGGCTAACTATGGCTACACCTTC
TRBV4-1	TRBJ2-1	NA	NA	CASSHVAGRQVINNEQFF	TGCGCCAGCAGCCACGTTGCGGGGCGGCAGGTTATTAACAATGAGCAGTTCTTC
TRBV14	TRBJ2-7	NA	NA	CASSQDWAGEQYF	TGTGCCAGCAGCCAAGATTGGGCCGGCGAGCAGTACTTC
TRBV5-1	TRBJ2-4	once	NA	CASSLQDRAKNIQYF	TGCGCCAGCAGCCTCCAAGACAGGGCCAAAAACATTCAGTACTTC
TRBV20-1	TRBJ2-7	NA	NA	CSAPNFHEQYF	TGCAGTGCTCCAAACTTCCACGAGCAGTACTTC
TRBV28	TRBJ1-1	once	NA	CASTRWMNTEAFF	TGTGCCAGCACTAGGTGGATGAACACTGAAGCTTTCTTT
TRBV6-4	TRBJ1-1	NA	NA	CASSVASVKPEAFF	TGTGCCAGCAGTGTAGCCTCCGTGAAGCCTGAAGCTTTCTTT
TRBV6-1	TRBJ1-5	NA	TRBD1	CASSEQGQAKSQHF	TGTGCCAGCAGTGAACAGGGACAGGCCAAGTCCCAGCATTTT
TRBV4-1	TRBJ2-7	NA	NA	CASSAATGLEQYF	TGCGCCAGCAGCGCCGCGACAGGCCTCGAGCAGTACTTC